Listed below are T cell receptor beta chains from one sample, sequenced in a study of regulatory T cells in long-lasting Graves disease. TCRdb independently ran MiXCR on the multiplex PCR reads; one entry per CDR3 protein. The sample records roughly 470,000 distinct CDR3 sequences, 20% to 25% being singletons. Here the sequenced sample was peripheral blood mononuclear cells (PBMCs), taken when the disease was refractory, from a patient treated with antithyroid drugs. All receptors derive from a female donor with Graves disease. Both conserved end residues are part of each CDR3. The D gene is left open where the match is weak. The listing skips clone size in some rows; elsewhere it reads once, few, many or a size class.

cdr3_nt | cdr3_aa | clone_size | d_call | j_call | v_call
TGTGCCAGCAGTTACTCGAGGGACCCTTCCTACGAGCAGTACTTC | CASSYSRDPSYEQYF | many | - | TRBJ2-7 | TRBV6-2/TRBV6-3
TGTGCCAGCAGTGATGACAGTTATAGCAATCAGCCCCAGCATTTT | CASSDDSYSNQPQHF | many | - | TRBJ1-5 | TRBV6-1
TGCGCCAGCAGCCACCGGTGGGAATCCACAGATACGCAGTATTTT | CASSHRWESTDTQYF | - | - | TRBJ2-3 | TRBV4-3
TGTGCCACCAGTGATTTTTTCGGGAATCAAGAGACCCAGTACTTC | CATSDFFGNQETQYF | many | - | TRBJ2-5 | TRBV24-1
TGTGGCAGCAGCTTAGCAGCAGGGGCCGGTATGGGGCCCCAGCATTTT | CGSSLAAGAGMGPQHF | - | - | TRBJ1-5 | TRBV7-9
TGTGCCAGCAGCTTAGGCTGGACAGGGGGCCTACAGCAGTACTTC | CASSLGWTGGLQQYF | - | TRBD1 | TRBJ2-7 | TRBV7-2
TGTGCCAGCAGTGACGGGGGCCTAGCTTTCTTT | CASSDGGLAFF | - | - | TRBJ1-1 | TRBV6-4
TGCGCCAGCAGTGGACACAGGGTCGAGGAGACCCAGTACTTC | CASSGHRVEETQYF | once | - | TRBJ2-5 | TRBV10-2
TGTGCCAGCAGCGCCCGGACTCTTTCCGAGCAGTACTTC | CASSARTLSEQYF | - | - | TRBJ2-7 | TRBV7-6
TGTGCCAGTACTAGCGGGAGTTCCTACGAGCAGTACTTC | CASTSGSSYEQYF | few | TRBD2 | TRBJ2-7 | TRBV19
TGTGCCAGCAGCTTGGCAGGGGTCGGGGCCAACGTCCTGACTTTC | CASSLAGVGANVLTF | few | - | TRBJ2-6 | TRBV7-9
TGTGCCAGTAGTGTCAGCTTCCAAGAGACCCAGTACTTC | CASSVSFQETQYF | - | - | TRBJ2-5 | TRBV19
TGCGCCAGCAGCGGACAGGGTCAGATTGGTGGCTACACCTTC | CASSGQGQIGGYTF | many | TRBD1 | TRBJ1-2 | TRBV5-1
TGTGCCACCAGTGATGGGGACTCCCCCTCAGAGCAGTACTTC | CATSDGDSPSEQYF | - | - | TRBJ2-7 | TRBV24-1
TGTGCCAGCAGTTCCGGGACAGGGGGTATGATCGCCGGGGAGCTGTTTTTT | CASSSGTGGMIAGELFF | many | TRBD1 | TRBJ2-2 | TRBV12-3/TRBV12-4
TGTGCCAGCAGCTTGGAACCGCGAGATAATTCACCCCTCCACTTT | CASSLEPRDNSPLHF | - | - | TRBJ1-6 | TRBV5-4
TGCAGTGCTAGAGCAACTAGCGGGATCTACAATGAGCAGTTCTTC | CSARATSGIYNEQFF | few | TRBD2 | TRBJ2-1 | TRBV20-1
TGTGCCAGTGGTATCCTCGGGGCTAACACTGAAGCTTTCTTT | CASGILGANTEAFF | few | - | TRBJ1-1 | TRBV19
TGTGCCAGCACCACCCTCGGGGGGGGCCCGAACACTGAAGCTTTCTTT | CASTTLGGGPNTEAFF | many | - | TRBJ1-1 | TRBV27
TGTGCCAGCAGTTCGGGCTCAGCCGGGAGGCGGTCCTACGAGCAGTACTTC | CASSSGSAGRRSYEQYF | many | TRBD2 | TRBJ2-7 | TRBV28
TGTGCCAGCAGTGAATACAGAAACAATCAGCCCCAGCATTTT | CASSEYRNNQPQHF | many | - | TRBJ1-5 | TRBV2
TGTGCCAGCAGCCGGGACCTGGGAGCGAACACTGAAGCTTTCTTT | CASSRDLGANTEAFF | few | - | TRBJ1-1 | TRBV3-1
TGTGCCAGCAGTGAAGCGAGGGGCAGGGAAGGCGAGCAGTACTTC | CASSEARGREGEQYF | many | - | TRBJ2-7 | TRBV2
TGTGCCAGCAGCTCACACAGGGGACGAAACACCATATATTTT | CASSSHRGRNTIYF | - | TRBD1 | TRBJ1-3 | TRBV11-2
TGTGCCAGCAGACAAACAGGGGGCCCTCAGCCCCAGCATTTT | CASRQTGGPQPQHF | many | TRBD1 | TRBJ1-5 | TRBV6-1